This TCR beta chain was identified in a study of CD8 T cells in Susac syndrome. Study background: Clinically active disease was present in 5 or 6 of the sequenced Susac syndrome patients. Eight of these patients were in remission.

A quantity of roughly 0.5 to 1 ug RNA underwent reverse transcription using random hexamers. In TCRdb, the immunoSEQ multiplex PCR reads were re-called with MiXCR into one record per CDR3 protein. The sample contains over 140,000 distinct CDR3 sequences, approximately 95% of which appear only once. This CDR3 region has 13 residues. Germline CDR1 and CDR2: MNHEY and SVGEGT. Trimming stripped 0 bases from V and 3 bases from J, with 5 bases between. This clonotype was sampled from a human donor with Susac syndrome. The V gene is TRBV6-2 or TRBV6-3, the J gene TRBJ1-2; D unclear. The sequenced material came from CD4+ T cells from PBMCs. The CDR3 DNA sequence: TGTGCCAGCAGTTACTCGTTCGACTATGGCTACACCTTC. Translating it yields CASSYSFDYGYTF.